Presented here are 32 T cell receptor beta chains from one specimen sequenced in a study of blood T cells in healthy people across ages. Through a sample-barcoded 5' primer and a J-beta primer mix, a second PCR was run for roughly 7 to 11 cycles. TCRdb ran MiXCR on the 5' RACE reads and lists one entry per CDR3 protein. Here the sample spans 270,000 or so distinct CDR3 sequences, 25% to 30% being singletons. Sequencing input: blood. These receptors all stem from a woman between 65 and 79 years old in good health.

This clonotype was seen only a few times. This chain uses TRBV28 with TRBJ1-1; D unresolved. The germline V gene has CDR1 MDHEN and CDR2 SYDVKM. The V and J ends lost 3 bases and 7 bases respectively, with 18 bases between them. The CDR3 sequence is 15 residues long. The CDR3 region has the DNA TGTGCCAGCAGTTTTCCTTCTTTGCTGCCCATTGAAGCTTTCTTT. This codes for CASSFPSLLPIEAFF.

This clonotype was recorded at least ten times. V and J are TRBV18 and TRBJ2-5; 8 bases line up with TRBD2. The end of the DNA fits TRBJ2-7 better, so the J call may be wrong. The CDR3 sequence is 15 residues long. Germline CDR1 reads KGHSH; CDR2 reads LQKENI. The chain's CDR3 is CASSPSAGELHEQYF. In DNA form, the CDR3 reads TGTGCCAGCTCACCCTCAGCGGGAGAGCTCCACGAGCAGTACTTC.

V usage is TRBV7-8 and J usage is TRBJ1-6; 8 bases are shared with TRBD1. The trim removed 6 bases at V and 6 bases at J, leaving 7 bases unmatched. Germline CDR1 and CDR2: SGHVS and FQNEAQ. The CDR3 loop spans 15 amino acids. As DNA, the CDR3 is TGTGCCAGCAGTAGTCCGGGACAGGTTAATTCACCCCTCCACTTT. This translates into CASSSPGQVNSPLHF.

This clonotype came up many times. The chain has TRBV6-2 or TRBV6-3 and TRBJ1-2, with D hard to call. Germline values: CDR1 MNHEY, CDR2 SVGEGT. The CDR3 has 12 amino acids. The V gene lost 5 bases and the J gene lost 4 bases, with 8 bases spanning the gap. CDR3 sequence: CASSPGSYGYTF. DNA of the CDR3: TGTGCCAGCAGTCCAGGCAGCTATGGCTACACCTTC.

Comments on this clonotype: The junction departs from germline at one end; a sequencing error may be responsible. CDR3 in amino acids: CSVGNGETLYF. As DNA, the CDR3 is TGCAGCGTTGGGAATGGAGAGACCCTGTACTTC. V usage is TRBV29-1 and J usage is TRBJ2-5; D uncertain. Germline V gives CDR1 SQVTM, CDR2 ANQGSEA. This CDR3 is built from 11 residues.

The chain has TRBV5-6 and TRBJ1-1; 8 bases fit TRBD1. CDR3 length equals 15 residues. Trimming took 1 base from V and 4 from J; bases not matched to a gene: 6. Germline-derived CDR1 and CDR2 are SGHDT and YYEEEE. The chain's CDR3 is CASSLWQGAGTEAFF. The CDR3 DNA is TGTGCCAGCAGCTTGTGGCAGGGGGCCGGCACTGAAGCTTTCTTT.

The V and J genes are TRBV28 and TRBJ2-5; D is unresolved. V was clipped by 10 bases and J by 2 bases, with 11 bases between them. The germline V gene has CDR1 MDHEN and CDR2 SYDVKM. The CDR3 is made up of 12 amino acids. In nucleotides, the CDR3 is TGTGCCACCATTGCCAGTCAAGAGACCCAGTACTTC. Residues: CATIASQETQYF.

This clonotype was recorded a few times. The chain carries TRBV12-3 or TRBV12-4 and TRBJ2-7; 10 bases align to TRBD2. The CDR3 has 14 amino acids. V lost 6 bases to trimming and J lost 3 bases; unmatched junction nucleotides: 5. The CDR3 spells CASSTTSGFYEQYF. The CDR3 DNA follows: TGTGCCAGCAGCACGACTAGCGGGTTCTACGAGCAGTACTTC.

V usage is TRBV6-2 or TRBV6-3 and J usage is TRBJ2-5; the D gene could be TRBD1 or TRBD2 (5 bases each). Germline V gene data show CDR1 as MNHEY and CDR2 as SVGEGT. This CDR3 spans 17 amino acids. V dropped 0 bases and J dropped 2 bases, with 16 bases sitting between them. CDR3 loop: CASSYSRARGEQETQYF. Here the CDR3 DNA reads TGTGCCAGCAGTTACTCGAGGGCTAGGGGAGAACAAGAGACCCAGTACTTC.

The gene calls are TRBV7-2 and TRBJ1-2; 8 positions match TRBD1. V lost 2 bases to trimming and J lost 0 bases; unmatched junction nucleotides: 2. This CDR3 is built from 15 residues. Per the germline V gene, CDR1 is SGHTA and CDR2 is FQGNSA. The CDR3 DNA reads as TGTGCCAGCAGCTTAAGGACAGGGCCTAACTATGGCTACACCTTC. It encodes CASSLRTGPNYGYTF.

To note about this clonotype: At one end, the junction sequence differs from germline, possibly due to a read error. The chain has TRBV27 and TRBJ1-6; maybe TRBD1 (6 bases). The CDR3 contains 13 residues. Germline CDR1 is MNHEY and CDR2 is SMNVEV (reference sequence). The CDR3 coding sequence is TGTGTCAGCAGTTTGTGGACAGATTCACCCCTCCACTTT. It codes for CVSSLWTDSPLHF.

The chain has TRBV9 and TRBJ2-1, with D possibly matching TRBD1 (6 bases). Looked up from germline, CDR1 is SGDLS and CDR2 is YYNGEE. The CDR3 is 13 residues long. Trimming took off 4 bases at V and 9 bases at J, with 14 bases between the two ends. The CDR3 is CASSSHGQFEQFF. CDR3 DNA: TGTGCCAGCAGCTCCCACGGACAGTTTGAGCAGTTCTTC.

There are a few counts of this clonotype. This chain links TRBV28 with TRBJ2-2; 8 positions match TRBD2. The CDR3 has 16 residues. Germline loops: CDR1 MDHEN, CDR2 SYDVKM. The junction had 6 bases not matched to a gene; V was cut back by 5 bases and J by 1 base. The CDR3 DNA follows: TGTGCCAGCAGTGTCCATAGCGGGGTGAACACCGGGGAGCTGTTTTTT. Translating it yields CASSVHSGVNTGELFF.

V is TRBV19 and J is TRBJ2-5; D perhaps matches TRBD2 (6 bases). Looked up from germline, CDR1 is LNHDA and CDR2 is SQIVND (reference sequence). Trimming shortened V by 6 bases and J by 4 bases, and 12 bases separated the two germline ends. The CDR3 length is 13 residues. The CDR3 sequence is CASSGSYGETQYF. The CDR3 DNA sequence: TGTGCCAGTAGCGGGAGTTATGGAGAGACCCAGTACTTC.

This clonotype was recorded a few times. This could be a read error, since a much larger clone is one nucleotide away. This chain uses TRBV4-2 with TRBJ2-5, with D tentatively TRBD2 (5 bases). CDR1 LGHNA and CDR2 YNFKEQ come from the germline V gene. The CDR3 is made up of 14 amino acids. The CDR3 protein is CASSQEQMGETRYF. The CDR3 DNA follows: TGTGCCAGCAGCCAAGAACAAATGGGAGAGACCCGGTACTTC.

The chain employs TRBV20-1 and TRBJ2-3; D is unclear. The CDR3 covers 12 residues. Germline assignment: CDR1 DFQATT and CDR2 SNEGSKA (reference sequence). Trimming took off 4 bases at V and 4 bases at J, with 9 bases between the two ends. The CDR3 DNA reads as TGCAGTGCTACCAGGTCGTCAGATACGCAGTATTTT. Translated, it gives CSATRSSDTQYF.

Regarding this clonotype: Possible read error: a much larger clone is one base away. The chain employs TRBV20-1 and TRBJ1-2; 9 bases align to TRBD1. Germline-derived CDR1 and CDR2 are DFQATT and SNEGSKA (reference sequence). The CDR3 has 12 amino acids. This chain's CDR3 is CSAGDRASSYSF. Written as DNA, the CDR3 is TGCAGTGCGGGGGACAGGGCTTCGAGCTACAGCTTC.

The V call is TRBV20-1, the J call TRBJ2-3; D unclear. This CDR3 spans 13 amino acids. Trimming stripped 7 bases from V and 0 bases from J, with 11 bases between. Per germline, CDR1 DFQATT and CDR2 SNEGSKA (reference sequence). The CDR3 spells CSVRTPSTDTQYF. The CDR3 coding sequence is TGCAGTGTCCGGACGCCTAGCACAGATACGCAGTATTTT.

A remark on this clonotype: A much bigger clone sits one base away, suggesting this may be a read error. The chain has TRBV4-3 and TRBJ1-5; tentatively, D is TRBD1 (6 bases). The germline V gene encodes CDR1 LGHNA and CDR2 YSLEER. V dropped 4 bases and J dropped 6 bases, with 16 bases sitting between them. This CDR3 region has 15 residues. The CDR3 nucleotides are TGCGCCAGCAGCCCCACAGGGCAGCTAGGTCAGCCCCAGCATTTT. Protein product: CASSPTGQLGQPQHF.

This clonotype has only a few counts. J is TRBJ2-5 and V is TRBV7-6; TRBD1 might be the D (6 bases). The V end lost 5 bases, the J end lost 4 bases, and 14 bases lay between the germline ends. Germline values: CDR1 SGHVS, CDR2 FNYEAQ. The CDR3 is made up of 14 amino acids. CDR3: CASSLRDMTETQYF. CDR3 coding DNA: TGTGCCAGCAGCCTAAGGGACATGACAGAGACCCAGTACTTC. The full variable domain, in which reference TRBV7-6 and TRBJ2-5 provide the parts outside the CDR3, is GAGVSQSPRYKVTKRGQDVALRCDPISGHVSLYWYRQALGQGPEFLTYFNYEAQQDKSGLPNDRFSAERPEGSISTLTIQRTEQRDSAMYRCASSLRDMTETQYFGPGTRLLVL.

This clonotype was found many times. V gene TRBV6-5 combines with J gene TRBJ1-2, with D maybe TRBD1 (5 bases). Germline CDR1 MNHEY, CDR2 SVGAGI. Between the trimmed V and J ends, which lost 0 bases and 1 base, there was a span of 9 bases. The CDR3 is 15 residues long. CDR3 sequence reads: CASSYSTQGNYGYTF. DNA of the CDR3: TGTGCCAGCAGTTACTCGACCCAGGGTAACTATGGCTACACCTTC.

In this sample, this clonotype turned up many times. V usage is TRBV7-2 and J usage is TRBJ2-7; D could derive from TRBD1 or TRBD2 (7 bases each). The germline V gene has CDR1 SGHTA and CDR2 FQGNSA. V was clipped by 4 bases and J by 1 base, with 11 bases between them. This CDR3 is built from 14 residues. The CDR3: CASSYQGGSYEQYF. CDR3 bases: TGTGCCAGCAGCTACCAGGGGGGGTCCTACGAGCAGTACTTC.

This clonotype was observed at least ten times. V is TRBV27 and J is TRBJ2-6; no definite D call. Per the germline V gene, CDR1 is MNHEY and CDR2 is SMNVEV (reference sequence). The ends were cut back, 3 bases at V and 4 bases at J, with 10 bases in the middle. The CDR3 is 15 amino acids. The CDR3 bases are TGTGCCAGCAGTTTCAGCTTGAAAGGGGCCAACGTCCTGACTTTC. Translating gives CASSFSLKGANVLTF.

V is TRBV20-1 and J is TRBJ1-1; D is uncertain. Trimming pared 2 bases from V and 2 bases from J, leaving 6 bases between. The germline gives CDR1 DFQATT, CDR2 SNEGSKA (reference sequence). The CDR3 is made up of 12 amino acids. CDR3 bases: TGCAGTGCTAGACTAGTTAACACTGAAGCTTTCTTT. It translates to CSARLVNTEAFF.

V and J are TRBV11-2 and TRBJ2-5; tentatively, D is TRBD1 (6 bases). The CDR3 runs to 17 residues. Germline loops: CDR1 SGHAT, CDR2 FQNNGV. Trimming removed 0 bases at V and 1 base at J, with 15 bases between. CDR3 loop: CASSLDWTARGQETQYF. The CDR3 DNA reads as TGTGCCAGCAGCTTAGATTGGACCGCCAGGGGCCAAGAGACCCAGTACTTC. Filled out from reference TRBV11-2 and TRBJ2-5, the complete variable domain reads EAGVAQSPRYKIIEKRQSVAFWCNPISGHATLYWYQQILGQGPKLLIQFQNNGVVDDSQLPKDRFSAERLKGVDSTLKIQPAKLEDSAVYLCASSLDWTARGQETQYFGPGTRLLVL.

Note on this clonotype: The junction differs from germline at one of its ends, possibly a read error. The chain is built from TRBV7-7 and TRBJ2-1; 9 nucleotides line up with TRBD1. Germline CDR1 is SSHAT and CDR2 is FNYEAQ (reference sequence). The CDR3 is made up of 15 amino acids. The CDR3 sequence: CASSLAGTGSNEQFF. CDR3 coding DNA: TGTGCTAGCAGCTTAGCCGGGACAGGGTCCAATGAGCAGTTCTTC.

This sequence joins TRBV12-3 or TRBV12-4 and TRBJ2-7; TRBD2 aligns across 11 bases. Trimming took 2 bases from V and 12 from J; bases not matched to a gene: 9. The CDR3 totals 14 residues. In nucleotides, the CDR3 is TGTGCCAGCAGTTTACTCACTAGCGGGAGTAGTCTGTACTTC. This translates into CASSLLTSGSSLYF.

This clonotype was counted between two and nine times. The chain combines TRBV5-1 with TRBJ2-7; possible D gene TRBD2, 6 bases. The CDR3 contains 13 residues. Germline V lookup: CDR1 SGHRS, CDR2 YFSETQ. With 3 bases removed from V and 3 bases from J, the gap between germline ends came to 10 bases. CDR3 nucleotides: TGCGCCAGCAGCTGGGGACTGGACTACGAGCAGTACTTC. Protein product: CASSWGLDYEQYF.

The V gene is TRBV15, the J gene TRBJ1-4, with TRBD1 matching 7 bases. The junction had 6 bases not matched to a gene; V was cut back by 4 bases and J by 4 bases. This CDR3 comprises 15 residues. Germline-derived CDR1 and CDR2 are LNHNV and YYDKDF (reference sequence). The CDR3 protein is CATSNGQVINEKLFF. CDR3 DNA sequence: TGTGCCACCAGCAACGGACAGGTGATTAATGAAAAACTGTTTTTT.

V usage is TRBV6-5 and J usage is TRBJ1-1, with D possibly matching TRBD1 (6 bases). CDR1 is MNHEY and CDR2 is SVGAGI in the germline V gene. The germline V and J ends were trimmed by 5 bases and 0 bases, with 16 bases remaining between them. The CDR3 sequence is 16 residues long. CDR3 coding DNA: TGTGCCAGCAGTCCCCAAGGGACAAGGTTGAACACTGAAGCTTTCTTT. Its translation is CASSPQGTRLNTEAFF.

There are a few counts of this clonotype. The rearrangement links TRBV7-3 to TRBJ2-1; 9 bases line up with TRBD2. V shed 2 bases, J shed 10 bases, and the junction held 6 bases outside the gene matches. The germline V gene encodes CDR1 SGHTA and CDR2 FQGTGA. This CDR3 spans 14 amino acids. CDR3 region: CASSLYGTSYEQFF. CDR3 nucleotide sequence: TGTGCCAGCAGCTTATACGGGACTAGCTACGAGCAGTTCTTC.

The genes are TRBV10-3 and TRBJ1-4; 9 bases map to TRBD1. Germline V gene lookup returns CDR1 ENHRY and CDR2 SYGVKD. The CDR3 consists of 13 residues. V lost 8 bases to trimming and J lost 7 bases; unmatched junction nucleotides: 5. The DNA for the CDR3 is TGTGCCATCGGGACAGGGATCGGTGAAAAACTGTTTTTT. This translates into CAIGTGIGEKLFF.